These 23 T cell receptor beta chains were sequenced from one sample in a study of multiple sclerosis patients with progressive multifocal leukoencephalopathy. Time point of the sample: about a year of natalizumab therapy. Here immunoSEQ multiplex PCR was the method, and the copy in TCRdb shows in-frame clones only, minus some. The sample contains 20,000 to 30,000 clones, 91% of which appear only once. Specimen: PBMCs, collected from a patient treated with natalizumab. Source of these receptors: a man younger than 45 with multiple sclerosis.

The CDR3 sequence: CASSFQGNYGYTF. For the CDR3, the DNA is TGTGCCAGCAGCTTTCAGGGGAACTATGGCTACACCTTC. The chain carries TRBV5-6 and TRBJ1-2; perhaps TRBD1 as D (6 bases). The CDR3 has 13 amino acids. Germline CDR1 SGHDT, CDR2 YYEEEE. Trimming pared 2 bases from V and 2 bases from J, leaving 7 bases between.

This rearrangement joins TRBV5-5 to TRBJ2-3; D is ambiguous. The CDR3 totals 15 residues. Trimming removed 1 base from V and 2 bases from J, with 11 bases in between. CDR1 and CDR2 (germline): SGHKS, YYEKEE (reference sequence). Written as DNA, the CDR3 is TGTGCCAGCAGCTTGTACAGAACAGACACAGATACGCAGTATTTT. It is translated as CASSLYRTDTDTQYF.

The gene calls are TRBV5-5 and TRBJ2-4, with 8 bases identical to TRBD1. Germline V gives CDR1 SGHKS, CDR2 YYEKEE (reference sequence). The CDR3 spans 14 residues. V gave up 4 bases and J gave up 7 bases; unmatched junction bases: 7. CDR3 sequence (DNA): TGTGCCAGCAGCCTCACGACAGGGGCCAACATTCAGTACTTC. It encodes CASSLTTGANIQYF.

As regards this clone: A far larger clone lies a single base away; this is likely a read error. The gene calls are TRBV5-6 and TRBJ1-5; D not resolved. Germline V CDR1 and CDR2: SGHDT, YYEEEE. V was shortened by 2 bases and J by 3 bases, with 15 bases between the two germline ends. CDR3 size: 16 residues. The CDR3 loop is CASSFGSTYINQPQHF. As DNA, the CDR3 is TGTGCCAGCAGCTTCGGCTCGACCTATATCAATCAGCCCCAGCATTTT. Combining the CDR3 with reference TRBV5-6 and TRBJ1-5 gives the whole variable domain DAGVTQSPTHLIKTRGQQVTLRCSPKSGHDTVSWYQQALGQGPQFIFQYYEEEERQRGNFPDRFSGHQFPNYSSELNVNALLLGDSALYLCASSFGSTYINQPQHFGDGTRLSIL.

The chain uses TRBV6-5 and TRBJ1-5; a weak D match, TRBD1 (5 bases). V was trimmed by 8 bases and J by 2 bases, leaving 13 bases between them. The CDR3 is 14 amino acids. Germline assignment: CDR1 MNHEY and CDR2 SVGAGI. CDR3 DNA: TGTGCCAGCGAGCGGGGGATGGGCAATCAGCCCCAGCATTTT. It codes for CASERGMGNQPQHF.

The CDR3 region has the DNA TGTGCCAGCAGTGAAAATAGCCCTTATGGCTACACCTTC. This encodes CASSENSPYGYTF. V and J are TRBV6-1 and TRBJ1-2; no clear D. This CDR3 spans 13 amino acids. Germline-derived CDR1 and CDR2 are MNHNS and SASEGT. Trimming stripped 2 bases from V and 5 bases from J, with 9 bases between.

In this sample, this clone turned up once. The chain carries TRBV19 and TRBJ1-2; 8 bases align to TRBD1. The CDR3 length is 15 residues. Germline CDR1 reads LNHDA; CDR2 reads SQIVND (reference sequence). V shed 1 base, J shed 7 bases, and the junction held 8 bases outside the gene matches. The CDR3 loop reads CASSIGPGGAFGYTF. The CDR3 DNA reads as TGTGCCAGTAGTATAGGCCCAGGGGGCGCATTTGGCTACACCTTC.

The genes are TRBV7-9 and TRBJ1-4; D ambiguous. The ends were cut back, 8 bases at V and 3 bases at J, with 7 bases in the middle. Germline V gene data show CDR1 as SEHNR and CDR2 as FQNEAQ (reference sequence). This CDR3 spans 12 amino acids. The CDR3 bases are TGTGCCAGCTTGGCGCCTAATGAAAAACTGTTTTTT. It is translated as CASLAPNEKLFF.

The rearrangement uses TRBV21-1 and TRBJ2-7; the table calls TRBD2, which could not be checked here. TRBV21-1 has pseudogene status. The CDR3 extends over 14 amino acids. CDR3 region: CASSARLTLREQYV. The CDR3 bases are TGTGCCAGCAGCGCCCGACTGACTTTGAGGGAGCAGTACGTC.

The V gene is TRBV9, the J gene TRBJ2-5; 7 nucleotides agree with TRBD2. The ends lost 4 bases at V and 5 bases at J; junction bases unmatched: 14. The CDR3 length is 16 residues. Germline V gene lookup returns CDR1 SGDLS and CDR2 YYNGEE. The CDR3 reads CASSTPGGGPRETQYF. The CDR3 region has the DNA TGTGCCAGCAGCACTCCGGGGGGAGGGCCTCGGGAGACCCAGTACTTC.

The rearrangement links TRBV7-2 to TRBJ2-3; D possibly corresponds to TRBD2 (5 bases). Trimming removed 2 bases from V and 2 bases from J, with 17 bases in between. This CDR3 has 17 amino acids. Germline CDR1 and CDR2: SGHTA and FQGNSA. CDR3 sequence reads: CASSLIGDPRATDTQYF. The CDR3 bases are TGTGCCAGCAGCTTAATTGGTGACCCGAGGGCCACAGATACGCAGTATTTT. Full variable domain (rest looked up from reference TRBV7-2 and TRBJ2-3): GAGVSQSPSNKVTEKGKDVELRCDPISGHTALYWYRQSLGQGLEFLIYFQGNSAPDKSGLPSDRFSAERTGGSVSTLTIQRTQQEDSAVYLCASSLIGDPRATDTQYFGPGTRLTVL.

This chain links TRBV5-1 with TRBJ2-7; D ambiguous. The CDR3 runs to 16 residues. The germline CDR1 and CDR2 sequences are SGHRS and YFSETQ. The V gene lost 1 base and the J gene lost 2 bases, with 16 bases spanning the gap. Here the CDR3 reads CASSLSVATIAYEQYF. In DNA form, the CDR3 reads TGCGCCAGCAGCTTGTCGGTAGCCACGATAGCCTACGAGCAGTACTTC.

This rearrangement joins TRBV6-5 to TRBJ1-2; TRBD1 matches at 8 bases. V shed 1 base and J 0 bases; nucleotides not matched to a gene: 1. CDR1 is MNHEY, CDR2 SVGAGI, per germline. The CDR3 loop spans 15 amino acids. CDR3 residues: CASSYLDRANYGYTF. Written as DNA, the CDR3 is TGTGCCAGCAGTTACTTGGACAGGGCTAACTATGGCTACACCTTC.

In its sample, this clone was seen a few times. The V and J genes are TRBV7-9 and TRBJ1-1; the D is unclear. The CDR3 is made up of 11 amino acids. CDR1 is SEHNR, CDR2 FQNEAQ, per germline (reference sequence). V was trimmed by 5 bases and J by 8 bases, leaving 9 bases between them. For the CDR3, the DNA is TGTGCCAGCAGCCGAGAAGCCGAAGCTTTCTTT. Its protein product is CASSREAEAFF.

The gene calls are TRBV11-3 and TRBJ2-7, with D possibly being TRBD1 or TRBD2 (5 bases each). CDR1 and CDR2 from the germline V gene are SGHNT and YENEEA. Trimming shortened V by 3 bases and J by 0 bases, and 6 bases separated the two germline ends. The CDR3 is 13 amino acids. DNA for the CDR3: TGTGCCAGCAGCTTTGGGGGCTCCTACGAGCAGTACGTC. Residues: CASSFGGSYEQYV.

The V and J genes are TRBV19 and TRBJ2-5; D possibly corresponds to TRBD2 (6 bases). The CDR3 totals 14 residues. V was clipped by 4 bases and J by 4 bases, with 13 bases between them. In germline, CDR1 is LNHDA, CDR2 SQIVND (reference sequence). This CDR3 reads CASSKNGRGETQYF. CDR3 coding DNA: TGTGCCAGTAGTAAAAACGGGAGAGGAGAGACCCAGTACTTC.

The rearrangement uses TRBV7-3 and TRBJ2-2, with 13 bases identical to TRBD2. There are 16 residues in the CDR3. V lost 4 bases and J lost 5; bases outside the gene matches: 4. The V gene's germline CDR1 is SGHTA and CDR2 FQGTGA. Here the CDR3 DNA reads TGTGCCAGCAGCTCCAGACTAGCGGGAGGAACCGGGGAGCTGTTTTTT. Translated: CASSSRLAGGTGELFF.

The chain uses TRBV21-1 and TRBJ1-5; the DNA was not used to check the table's D call, TRBD1. TRBV21-1 is a known pseudogene. CDR3 length: 15 amino acids. Written as DNA, the CDR3 is TGTGCCAGCAGCCCCGACAGGGTTACACATCAGCCCCAGCATTTT. This translates into CASSPDRVTHQPQHF.

In the case of this clone: The same CDR3 arises from other DNA sequences in this sample as well. This chain joins TRBV9 and TRBJ2-2, with 8 positions matching TRBD1. This CDR3 is built from 15 residues. J lost 6 bases, V lost 0 bases, and 4 bases had no gene match. Germline V gives CDR1 SGDLS, CDR2 YYNGEE. The CDR3 spells CASSVGGQGAGELFF. The CDR3 coding sequence is TGTGCCAGCAGCGTAGGTGGACAGGGCGCCGGGGAGCTGTTTTTT.

V is TRBV13 and J is TRBJ2-5; 7 bases are a match to TRBD2. This CDR3 spans 15 amino acids. CDR1 PRHDT and CDR2 FYEKMQ come from the germline V gene (reference sequence). J was trimmed by 3 bases and V by 5 bases; bases with no gene match: 9. CDR3 amino acids: CASSPRSAGEETQYF. The CDR3 coding sequence is TGTGCCAGCAGCCCACGTTCGGCGGGAGAAGAGACCCAGTACTTC.

This chain joins TRBV7-9 and TRBJ1-1; D call uncertain. Trimming removed 2 bases from V and 0 bases from J, with 10 bases in between. The CDR3 has 15 amino acids. Germline values: CDR1 SEHNR, CDR2 FQNEAQ (reference sequence). CDR3 DNA: TGTGCCAGCAGCTTACCCGACGGCTTGAACACTGAAGCTTTCTTT. As protein: CASSLPDGLNTEAFF.

The chain carries TRBV5-8 and TRBJ2-4; maybe TRBD1 (6 bases). The length of the CDR3 is 16 residues. CDR1 and CDR2 from the germline V gene are SGHTS and YDEGEE. Deletions cut 6 bases from V and 0 bases from J, with 16 bases between. CDR3 region: CASTQGQLLAKNIQYF. In nucleotides, the CDR3 is TGTGCCAGCACTCAGGGACAATTACTAGCCAAAAACATTCAGTACTTC.

The chain couples TRBV5-6 to TRBJ2-5, with 7 nucleotides matching TRBD1. The CDR3 loop spans 14 amino acids. Germline CDR1 is SGHDT and CDR2 is YYEEEE. Germline trimming cut 3 bases from V and 1 base from J; bases unmatched to any gene: 3. CDR3 amino acids: CASSYDRVQETQYF. The CDR3 DNA follows: TGTGCCAGCAGCTATGACAGGGTCCAAGAGACCCAGTACTTC.